Listed here is a single T cell receptor beta chain. Germline V gene data show CDR1 as SGDLS and CDR2 as YYNGEE. The length of the CDR3 is 15 residues. The ends lost 0 bases at V and 4 bases at J; junction bases unmatched: 4. Authors' processing steps: From reference gene primer amplification, estimates of nucleated cell counts were derived. Some clones are missing from TCRdb's copy, which holds only in-frame ones; the method was immunoSEQ multiplex PCR. From that table come the V and J calls and clone size; the DNA was used to work out D and trimming. The profile shows about 160,000 clones, around 81% of them singletons. The record originates from a study of blood T cell repertoires in COVID-19. Study-wide context: Acute and convalescent COVID-19 specimens originated in the United States, Italy and Spain. PBMCs, B-cell-depleted T cells, or T cells were the source of the cDNA or gDNA that made up the material.

The chain uses TRBV9 and TRBJ2-1; 7 bases agree with TRBD1. This receptor was identified in a man aged 60-69 years with active or convalescent COVID-19. Sequencing was carried out using peripheral blood. Here the CDR3 DNA reads TGTGCCAGCAGCGTAGGGACAGGACCTTACAATGAGCAGTTCTTC. This codes for CASSVGTGPYNEQFF.